This T cell receptor (beta chain) is drawn from a study of tumor-infiltrating lymphocytes in primary liver carcinoma. The wider study: Sample yields of productive TCRbeta reads, ranging from roughly 3.5 to 7.13 million, were similar across tissue types.

Starting from about 0.5 ug of total RNA, TCR beta cDNA was produced with a primer in the constant region. It was through three nested multiplex PCR rounds of slightly modified ARM-PCR that TCR beta libraries arose. A C-beta reverse primer and TRBV1-TRBV30 forward primers served in each of the first two PCR rounds, at 9 to 11 cycles apiece. From the multiplex PCR reads, TCRdb called clonotypes with MiXCR, one entry per CDR3 protein. The sample has fewer than 90,000 distinct CDR3 sequences; 72% are singletons. Joint extraction of RNA and DNA used about 17-33 mg of bulk tissue that was unsorted. Details on this clonotype: At one boundary the junction diverges from the germline segment, which might be a read error.

Per the germline V gene, CDR1 is KGHDR and CDR2 is SFDVKD. CDR3 size: 15 residues. The source material was liver tumor tissue from sampling region 1. Subset defined: tumor region T1, superior pole. The chain employs TRBV24-1 and TRBJ2-3, with a possible D match to TRBD2 (5 bases). The sequence was obtained from a man aged 40-49 years with primary liver carcinoma and hepatitis B virus infection. This CDR3 is CATSDALDSTDTRYF. CDR3 bases: TGTGCCACCAGTGACGCACTGGACTCCACAGATACGCGGTATTTT.